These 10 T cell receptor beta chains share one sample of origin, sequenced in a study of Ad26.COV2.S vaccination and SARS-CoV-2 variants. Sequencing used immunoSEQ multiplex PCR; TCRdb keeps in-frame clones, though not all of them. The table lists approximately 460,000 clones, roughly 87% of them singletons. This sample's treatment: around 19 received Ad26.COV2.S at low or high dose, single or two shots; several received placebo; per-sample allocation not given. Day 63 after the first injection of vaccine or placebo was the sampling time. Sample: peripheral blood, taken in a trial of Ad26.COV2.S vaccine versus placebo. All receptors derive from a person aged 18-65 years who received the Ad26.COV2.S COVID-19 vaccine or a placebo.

CDR3: CASSGPTSATQYF. The CDR3 nucleotides are TGTGCCAGCAGTGGACCCACTAGCGCGACCCAGTACTTC. This rearrangement joins TRBV6-4 to TRBJ2-5; 7 bases are a match to TRBD2. CDR3 length: 13 amino acids. CDR1 and CDR2 (germline): MRHNA, SNTAGT. The ends lost 4 bases at V and 7 bases at J; junction bases unmatched: 6.

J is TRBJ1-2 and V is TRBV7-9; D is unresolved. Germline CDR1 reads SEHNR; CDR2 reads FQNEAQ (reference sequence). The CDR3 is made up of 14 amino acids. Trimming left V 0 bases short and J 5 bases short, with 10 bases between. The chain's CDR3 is CASSLAGVIYGYTF. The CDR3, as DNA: TGTGCCAGCAGCTTAGCAGGAGTGATATATGGCTACACCTTC.

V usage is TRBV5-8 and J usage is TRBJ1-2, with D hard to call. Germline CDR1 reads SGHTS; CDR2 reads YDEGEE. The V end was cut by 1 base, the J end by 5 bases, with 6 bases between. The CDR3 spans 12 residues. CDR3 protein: CASSLNRYGYTF. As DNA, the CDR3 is TGTGCCAGCAGCTTGAACAGATATGGCTACACCTTC.

The CDR3 loop reads CASSEGLAGVNEQYF. The CDR3 DNA reads TGTGCCAGCAGCGAGGGACTAGCGGGAGTAAACGAGCAGTACTTC. The chain uses TRBV28 and TRBJ2-7; the match to TRBD2 covers 14 bases. V dropped 6 bases and J dropped 5; count of bases not matched to a gene: 6. The CDR3 is made up of 15 amino acids. The germline V gene has CDR1 MDHEN and CDR2 SYDVKM.

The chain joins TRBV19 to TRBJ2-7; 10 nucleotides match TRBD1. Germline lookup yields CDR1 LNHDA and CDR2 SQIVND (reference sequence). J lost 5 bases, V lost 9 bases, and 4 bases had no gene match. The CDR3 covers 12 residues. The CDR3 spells CASRDRGHEQYF. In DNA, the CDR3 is TGTGCCAGCCGGGACAGGGGCCACGAGCAGTACTTC.

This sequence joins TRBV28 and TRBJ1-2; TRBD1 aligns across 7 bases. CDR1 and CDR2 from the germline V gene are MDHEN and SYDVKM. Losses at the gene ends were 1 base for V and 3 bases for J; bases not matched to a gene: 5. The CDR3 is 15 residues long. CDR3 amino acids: CASSLSRTGDYGYTF. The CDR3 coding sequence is TGTGCCAGCAGTTTATCCCGGACAGGTGACTATGGCTACACCTTC.

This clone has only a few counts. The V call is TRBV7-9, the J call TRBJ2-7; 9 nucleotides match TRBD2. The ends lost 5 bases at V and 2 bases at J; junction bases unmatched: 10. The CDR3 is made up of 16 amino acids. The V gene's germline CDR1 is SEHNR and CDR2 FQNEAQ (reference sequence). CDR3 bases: TGTGCCAGCAGCGCCCGGCTGGCGGGGGGGACCTACGAGCAGTACTTC. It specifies CASSARLAGGTYEQYF.

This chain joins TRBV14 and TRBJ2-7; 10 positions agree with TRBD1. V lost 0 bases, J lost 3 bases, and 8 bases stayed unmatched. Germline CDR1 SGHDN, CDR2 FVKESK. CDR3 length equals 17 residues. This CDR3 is CASSQEYGDRGLYEQYF. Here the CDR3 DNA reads TGTGCCAGCAGCCAAGAATACGGGGACAGGGGACTCTACGAGCAGTACTTC.

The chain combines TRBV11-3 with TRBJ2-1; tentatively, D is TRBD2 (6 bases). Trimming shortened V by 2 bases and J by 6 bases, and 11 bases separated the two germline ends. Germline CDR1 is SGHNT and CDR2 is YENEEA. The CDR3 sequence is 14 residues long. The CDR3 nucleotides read TGTGCCAGCAGCTTACCAGGGAGGATCAATGAGCAGTTCTTC. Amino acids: CASSLPGRINEQFF.

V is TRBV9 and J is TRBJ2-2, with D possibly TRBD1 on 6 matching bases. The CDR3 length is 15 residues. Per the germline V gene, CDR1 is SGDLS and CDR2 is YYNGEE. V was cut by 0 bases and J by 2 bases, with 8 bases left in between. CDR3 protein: CASSVAGVNTGELFF. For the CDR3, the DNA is TGTGCCAGCAGCGTAGCAGGGGTTAACACCGGGGAGCTGTTTTTT.